Sequencing of this T cell receptor beta chain was carried out in a study of blood T cell repertoires in COVID-19. Study background: PBMCs, B-cell-depleted T cells, or T cells provided the cDNA or gDNA that made up the material.

Trimming cost V 4 bases and J 2 bases, with 13 bases left between them. Germline V gene data show CDR1 as SGHTA and CDR2 as FQGNSA. The CDR3 runs 15 residues. Participants were aged about 18 to 90 years, lived in 20 to 25 US areas, and enrolled virtually. Two consecutive negative NP/OP PCR tests, clearance, or resolved symptoms defined Cohort 3 recovery. Sequencing used immunoSEQ multiplex PCR; TCRdb keeps in-frame clones, though not all of them. The data show 360,000 or so clones, with around 83% seen just once and about 5.4% held by the top ten. The V gene is TRBV7-2, the J gene TRBJ2-3, with a tentative D call TRBD2 (5 bases). This clonotype was obtained from a woman in her forties or fifties who had recovered from COVID-19. What was sequenced was PBMCs or T cells enriched from blood (not recorded which). The CDR3 region is CASSSGMTNTDTQYF. CDR3 DNA sequence: TGTGCCAGCAGCTCGGGGATGACTAACACAGATACGCAGTATTTT.